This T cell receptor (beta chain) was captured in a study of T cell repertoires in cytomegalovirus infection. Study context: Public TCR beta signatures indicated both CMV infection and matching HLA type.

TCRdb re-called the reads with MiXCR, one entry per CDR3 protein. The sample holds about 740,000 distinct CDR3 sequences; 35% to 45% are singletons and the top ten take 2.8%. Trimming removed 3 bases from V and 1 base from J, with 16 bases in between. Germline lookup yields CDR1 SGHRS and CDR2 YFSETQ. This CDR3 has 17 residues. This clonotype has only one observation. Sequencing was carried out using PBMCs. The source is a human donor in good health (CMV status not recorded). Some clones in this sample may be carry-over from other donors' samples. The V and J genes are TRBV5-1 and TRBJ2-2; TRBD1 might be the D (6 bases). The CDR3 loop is CASSWGPSRQNTGELFF. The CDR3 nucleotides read TGCGCCAGCAGCTGGGGGCCTAGTCGGCAGAACACCGGGGAGCTGTTTTTT.